This T cell receptor (beta chain) was observed in a study of Ad26.COV2.S vaccination and SARS-CoV-2 variants. Looking at the study overall: Donor was assigned to the Ad26.COV2.S arm of trial COV1001.

As concerns this clone: The same CDR3 is also encoded by other DNA sequences in this sample.

TCRdb's copy holds only in-frame clones and misses some; the assay was immunoSEQ multiplex PCR. The sample has fewer than 400,000 clones, approximately 91% seen once. Treatment defined: roughly 18 received Ad26.COV2.S at low or high dose, single or two shots; about 5 received placebo; per-sample allocation not given. Samples analyzed were those drawn on day 63 after the first vaccine or placebo injection. Germline V gene sequence: CDR1 LNHDA, CDR2 SQIVND (reference sequence). CDR3 length: 13 residues. With V trimmed by 6 bases and J by 3 bases, 3 bases remained unmatched. The chain recombines TRBV19 with TRBJ1-1, with TRBD1 identical over 8 bases. The source of this sequence is a person between 18 and 60 years old who received the Ad26.COV2.S COVID-19 vaccine or a placebo. Sequencing was performed on peripheral blood, taken in a trial of Ad26.COV2.S vaccine versus placebo. CDR3 in amino acids: CASSKQGDTEAFF. The CDR3 DNA sequence: TGTGCCAGTAGCAAACAGGGGGACACTGAAGCTTTCTTT.